The sequence of this T cell receptor (beta chain) was determined in a study of blood T cell repertoires in COVID-19. Study at large: COVID-19 samples, acute and convalescent, were from the United States, Italy and Spain.

The method was immunoSEQ multiplex PCR; TCRdb's version includes in-frame clones alone and lacks a portion of them. This table holds approximately 250,000 clones, around 90% found once. Cohort 3 donors were reported recovered after two negative PCRs, clearance, or symptom resolution. The V end was cut by 2 bases, the J end by 2 bases, with 6 bases between. The CDR3 runs to 13 residues. The germline V gene encodes CDR1 SGHAT and CDR2 FQDESV (reference sequence). The sample comprised PBMCs or T cells enriched from blood (not recorded which). This TCR came from a woman aged 25 to 39 who had recovered from COVID-19. This rearrangement joins TRBV11-1 to TRBJ2-5; D ambiguous. CDR3 sequence (DNA): TGTGCCAGCAGCTTAACAAGACAAGAGACCCAGTACTTC. Translated, it gives CASSLTRQETQYF.